This TCR beta chain was found in a study of T cell responses to AZD1222 COVID-19 vaccine. About the study: Second doses at about 4 or about 12 weeks were pooled. Whole-study findings and limits: Mostly white British, mostly female donors; authors suggested clonal diversity may be underestimated. Just a handful of AZD1222 recipients were seropositive at baseline. Across spike, vaccine-associated CD4 TCRs were found, dominant at 160-218 and 743-854.

Germline CDR1 is MDHEN and CDR2 is SYDVKM. Losses at the gene ends were 10 bases for V and 7 bases for J; bases not matched to a gene: 6. The CDR3 runs 12 residues. Clones were sequenced by immunoSEQ multiplex PCR, and TCRdb holds only the in-frame ones, with some missing. The data hold about 260,000 clones, with 90% to 95% observed a single time. On this clone: The antigen remains unidentified.

The genes are TRBV28 and TRBJ2-7, with 11 bases that match TRBD1. This specimen was peripheral blood, taken on day 0 of AZD1222 vaccination. The source of this sequence is an adult in good health. The CDR3 DNA follows: TGTGCCATTGGACAGGGGGCGGGAGAGCAGTACTTC. It specifies CAIGQGAGEQYF.